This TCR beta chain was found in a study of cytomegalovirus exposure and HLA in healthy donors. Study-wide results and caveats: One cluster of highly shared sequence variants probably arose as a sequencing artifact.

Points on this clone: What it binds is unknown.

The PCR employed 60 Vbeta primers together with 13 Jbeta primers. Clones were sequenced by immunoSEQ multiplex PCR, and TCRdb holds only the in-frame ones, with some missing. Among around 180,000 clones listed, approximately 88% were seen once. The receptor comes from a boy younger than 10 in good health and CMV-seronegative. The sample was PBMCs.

The CDR3, as DNA: TGTGCCAGCAGATTAACAGGGAACCCGAACACCGGGGAGCTGTTTTTT. It specifies CASRLTGNPNTGELFF. The rearrangement uses TRBV6-6 and TRBJ2-2; maybe TRBD1 (6 bases). Germline CDR1 and CDR2: MNHNY and SVGAGI (reference sequence). The V end lost 6 bases, the J end lost 0 bases, and 14 bases lay between the germline ends. CDR3 size: 16 residues.